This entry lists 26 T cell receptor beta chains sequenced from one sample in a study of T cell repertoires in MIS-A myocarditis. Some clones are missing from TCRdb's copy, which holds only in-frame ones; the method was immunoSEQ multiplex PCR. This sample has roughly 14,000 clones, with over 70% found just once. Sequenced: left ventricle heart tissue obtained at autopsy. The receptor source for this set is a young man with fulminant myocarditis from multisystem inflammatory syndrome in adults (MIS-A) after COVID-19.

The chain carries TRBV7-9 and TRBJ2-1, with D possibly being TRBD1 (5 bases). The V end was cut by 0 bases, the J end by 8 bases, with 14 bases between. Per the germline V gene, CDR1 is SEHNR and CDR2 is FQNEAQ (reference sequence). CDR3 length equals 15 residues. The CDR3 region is CASSLAQGQQYEQFF. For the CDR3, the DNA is TGTGCCAGCAGCTTAGCGCAGGGCCAACAATATGAGCAGTTCTTC.

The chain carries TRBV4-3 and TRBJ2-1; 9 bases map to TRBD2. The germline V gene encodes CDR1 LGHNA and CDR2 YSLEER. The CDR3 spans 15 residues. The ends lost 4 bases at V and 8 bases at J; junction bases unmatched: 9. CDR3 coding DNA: TGCGCCAGCAGCCTCCAGCGGGGGGTGGAGGATGAGCAGTTCTTC. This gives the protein CASSLQRGVEDEQFF.

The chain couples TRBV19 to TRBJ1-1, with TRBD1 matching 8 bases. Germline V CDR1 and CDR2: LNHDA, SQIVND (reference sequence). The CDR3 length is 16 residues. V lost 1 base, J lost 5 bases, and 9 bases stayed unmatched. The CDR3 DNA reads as TGTGCCAGTAGTATAGTCGCAGGGGGCCTAAGAACTGAAGCTTTCTTT. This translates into CASSIVAGGLRTEAFF.

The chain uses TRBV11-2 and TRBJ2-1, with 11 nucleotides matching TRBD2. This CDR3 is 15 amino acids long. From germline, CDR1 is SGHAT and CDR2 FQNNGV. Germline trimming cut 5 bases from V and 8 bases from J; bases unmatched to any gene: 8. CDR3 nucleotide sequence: TGTGCCAGCAGCCTAACTAGCGGGAGTTTCTATGAGCAGTTCTTC. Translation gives CASSLTSGSFYEQFF.

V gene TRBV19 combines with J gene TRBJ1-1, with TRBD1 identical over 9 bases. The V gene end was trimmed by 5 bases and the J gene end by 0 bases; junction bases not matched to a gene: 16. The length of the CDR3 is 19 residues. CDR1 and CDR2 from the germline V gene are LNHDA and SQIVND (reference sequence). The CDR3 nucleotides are TGTGCCAGTAGTCTTGGGACAGGGAGGTTTCTAGGGATGAACACTGAAGCTTTCTTT. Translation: CASSLGTGRFLGMNTEAFF.

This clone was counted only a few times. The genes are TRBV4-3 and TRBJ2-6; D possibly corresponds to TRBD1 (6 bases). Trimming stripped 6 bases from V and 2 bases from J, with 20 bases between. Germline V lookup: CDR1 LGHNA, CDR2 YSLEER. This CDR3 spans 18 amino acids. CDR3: CASRDAVQGSTGANVLTF. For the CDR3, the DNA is TGCGCCAGCAGGGATGCTGTACAGGGTTCCACTGGGGCCAACGTCCTGACTTTC.

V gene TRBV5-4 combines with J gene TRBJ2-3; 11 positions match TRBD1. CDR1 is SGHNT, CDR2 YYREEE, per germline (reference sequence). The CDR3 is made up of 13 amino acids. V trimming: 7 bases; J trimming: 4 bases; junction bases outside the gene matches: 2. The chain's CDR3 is CASGGQGADTQYF. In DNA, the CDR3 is TGTGCCAGCGGGGGACAGGGGGCAGATACGCAGTATTTT.

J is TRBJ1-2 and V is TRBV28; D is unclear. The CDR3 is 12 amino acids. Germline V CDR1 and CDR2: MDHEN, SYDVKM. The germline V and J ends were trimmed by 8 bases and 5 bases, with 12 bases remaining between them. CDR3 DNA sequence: TGTGCCAGCTTTCGGCGGATATATGGCTACACCTTC. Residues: CASFRRIYGYTF.

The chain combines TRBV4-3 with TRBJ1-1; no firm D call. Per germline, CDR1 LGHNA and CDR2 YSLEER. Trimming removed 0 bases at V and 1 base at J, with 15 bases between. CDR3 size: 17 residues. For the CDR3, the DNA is TGCGCCAGCAGCCAAGATTGGGCGGGTACCAGGAACACTGAAGCTTTCTTT. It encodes CASSQDWAGTRNTEAFF.

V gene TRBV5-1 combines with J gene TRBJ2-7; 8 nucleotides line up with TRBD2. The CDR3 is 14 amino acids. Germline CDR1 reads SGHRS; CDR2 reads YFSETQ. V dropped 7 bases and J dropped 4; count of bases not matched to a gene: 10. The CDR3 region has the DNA TGCGCCAGCGACCCGGGAGGGATTACATACGAGCAGTACTTC. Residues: CASDPGGITYEQYF.

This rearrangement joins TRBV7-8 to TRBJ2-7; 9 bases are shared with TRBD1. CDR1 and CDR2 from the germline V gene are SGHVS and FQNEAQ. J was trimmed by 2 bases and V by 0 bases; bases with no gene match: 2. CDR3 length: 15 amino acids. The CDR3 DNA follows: TGTGCCAGCAGCTTAGCAACAGGGGGCCCCTACGAGCAGTACTTC. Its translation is CASSLATGGPYEQYF.

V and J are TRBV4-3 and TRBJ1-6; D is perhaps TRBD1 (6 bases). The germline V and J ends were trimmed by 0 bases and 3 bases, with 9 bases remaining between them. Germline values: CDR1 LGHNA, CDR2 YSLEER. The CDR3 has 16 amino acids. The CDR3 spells CASSQEGQSYNSPLHF. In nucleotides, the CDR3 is TGCGCCAGCAGCCAAGAAGGACAGAGCTATAATTCACCCCTCCACTTT.

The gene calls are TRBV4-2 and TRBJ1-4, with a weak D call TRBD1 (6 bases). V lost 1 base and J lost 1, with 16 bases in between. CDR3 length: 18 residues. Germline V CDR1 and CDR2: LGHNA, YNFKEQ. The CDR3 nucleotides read TGTGCCAGCAGCCAAGGGGGGCTGGCGGCGGGAACTAATGAAAAACTGTTTTTT. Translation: CASSQGGLAAGTNEKLFF.

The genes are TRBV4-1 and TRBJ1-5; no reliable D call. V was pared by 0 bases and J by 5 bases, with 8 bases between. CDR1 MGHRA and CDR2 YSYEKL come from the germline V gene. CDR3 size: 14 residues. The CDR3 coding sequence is TGCGCCAGCAGCCAAGACTGGACCGATCAGCCCCAGCATTTT. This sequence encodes CASSQDWTDQPQHF.

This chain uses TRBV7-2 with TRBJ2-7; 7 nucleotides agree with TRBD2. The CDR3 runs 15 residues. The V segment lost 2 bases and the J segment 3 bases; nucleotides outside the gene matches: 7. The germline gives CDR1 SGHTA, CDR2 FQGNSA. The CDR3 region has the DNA TGTGCCAGCAGCTTACACGTCGGCGGGAGCTACGAGCAGTACTTC. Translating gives CASSLHVGGSYEQYF. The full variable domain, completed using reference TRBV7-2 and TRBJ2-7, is GAGVSQSPSNKVTEKGKDVELRCDPISGHTALYWYRQSLGQGLEFLIYFQGNSAPDKSGLPSDRFSAERTGGSVSTLTIQRTQQEDSAVYLCASSLHVGGSYEQYFGPGTRLTVT.

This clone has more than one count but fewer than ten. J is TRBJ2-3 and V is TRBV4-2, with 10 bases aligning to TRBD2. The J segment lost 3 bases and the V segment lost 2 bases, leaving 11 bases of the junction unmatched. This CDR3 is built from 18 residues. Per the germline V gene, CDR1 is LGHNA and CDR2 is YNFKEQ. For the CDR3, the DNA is TGTGCCAGCAGCCAACAATTCAGCGGGGGGGCTAGGACAGATACGCAGTATTTT. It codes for CASSQQFSGGARTDTQYF.

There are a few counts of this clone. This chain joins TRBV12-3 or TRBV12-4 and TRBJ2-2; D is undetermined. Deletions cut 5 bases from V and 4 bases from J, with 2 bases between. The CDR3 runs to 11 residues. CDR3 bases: TGTGCCAGCAGTGTCACCGGGGAGCTGTTTTTT. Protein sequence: CASSVTGELFF.

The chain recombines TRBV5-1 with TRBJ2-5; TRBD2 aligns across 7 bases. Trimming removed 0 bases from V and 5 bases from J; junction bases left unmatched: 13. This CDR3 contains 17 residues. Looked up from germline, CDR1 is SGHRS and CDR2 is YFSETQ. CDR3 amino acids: CASSLGAAGVERETQYF. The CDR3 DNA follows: TGCGCCAGCAGCTTGGGTGCGGCGGGAGTAGAGCGCGAGACCCAGTACTTC.

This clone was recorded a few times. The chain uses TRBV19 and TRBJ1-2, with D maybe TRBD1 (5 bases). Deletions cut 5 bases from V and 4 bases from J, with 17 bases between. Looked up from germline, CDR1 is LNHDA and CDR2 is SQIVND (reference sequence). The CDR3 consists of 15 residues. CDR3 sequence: CASSLRRANFYGYTF. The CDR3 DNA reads TGTGCCAGTAGTCTTCGCAGGGCTAACTTCTATGGCTACACCTTC.

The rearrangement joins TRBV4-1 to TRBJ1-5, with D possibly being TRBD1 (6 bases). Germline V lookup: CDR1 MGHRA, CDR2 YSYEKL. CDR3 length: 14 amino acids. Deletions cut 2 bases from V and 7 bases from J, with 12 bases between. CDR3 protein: CASSQYGGDQPQHF. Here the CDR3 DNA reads TGCGCCAGCAGCCAATATGGGGGCGACCAGCCCCAGCATTTT.

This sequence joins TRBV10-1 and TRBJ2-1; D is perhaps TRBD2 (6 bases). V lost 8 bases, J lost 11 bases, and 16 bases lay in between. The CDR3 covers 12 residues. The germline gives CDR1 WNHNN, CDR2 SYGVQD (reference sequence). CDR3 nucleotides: TGCGCCAGCTCGAAAGATAGCGGACAGCAGTTCTTC. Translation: CASSKDSGQQFF.

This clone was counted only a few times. The CDR3 DNA reads as TGTGCCAGCAGTTACTCCTACAGGGATATGAACACTGAAGCTTTCTTT. Translation: CASSYSYRDMNTEAFF. The chain carries TRBV6-2 or TRBV6-3 and TRBJ1-1, with a possible D match to TRBD1 (6 bases). V was trimmed by 0 bases and J by 0 bases, leaving 11 bases between them. Germline assignment: CDR1 MNHEY and CDR2 SVGEGT. The CDR3 sequence is 16 residues long.

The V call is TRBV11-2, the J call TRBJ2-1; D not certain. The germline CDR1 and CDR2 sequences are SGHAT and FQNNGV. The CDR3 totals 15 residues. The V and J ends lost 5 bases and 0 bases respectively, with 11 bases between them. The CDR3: CASSGTLSSYNEQFF. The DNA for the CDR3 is TGTGCCAGCAGCGGAACTCTCAGCTCCTACAATGAGCAGTTCTTC.

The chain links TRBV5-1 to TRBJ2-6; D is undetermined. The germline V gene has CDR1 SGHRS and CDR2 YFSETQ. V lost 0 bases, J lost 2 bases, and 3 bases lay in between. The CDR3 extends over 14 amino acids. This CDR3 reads CASSLDTGANVLTF. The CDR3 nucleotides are TGCGCCAGCAGCTTGGACACTGGGGCCAACGTCCTGACTTTC.

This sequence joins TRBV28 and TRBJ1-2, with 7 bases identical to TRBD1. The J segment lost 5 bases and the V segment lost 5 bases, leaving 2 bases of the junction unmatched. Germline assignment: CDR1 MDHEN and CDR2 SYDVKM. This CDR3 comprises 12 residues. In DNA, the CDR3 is TGTGCCAGCAGTGGGACAGTTTATGGCTACACCTTC. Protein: CASSGTVYGYTF.

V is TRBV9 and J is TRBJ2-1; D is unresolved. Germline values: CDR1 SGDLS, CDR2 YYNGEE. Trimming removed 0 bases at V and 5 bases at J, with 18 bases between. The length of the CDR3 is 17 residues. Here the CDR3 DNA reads TGTGCCAGCAGCGTAGAGGCTAGGATAGTTACAAACAATGAGCAGTTCTTC. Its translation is CASSVEARIVTNNEQFF.